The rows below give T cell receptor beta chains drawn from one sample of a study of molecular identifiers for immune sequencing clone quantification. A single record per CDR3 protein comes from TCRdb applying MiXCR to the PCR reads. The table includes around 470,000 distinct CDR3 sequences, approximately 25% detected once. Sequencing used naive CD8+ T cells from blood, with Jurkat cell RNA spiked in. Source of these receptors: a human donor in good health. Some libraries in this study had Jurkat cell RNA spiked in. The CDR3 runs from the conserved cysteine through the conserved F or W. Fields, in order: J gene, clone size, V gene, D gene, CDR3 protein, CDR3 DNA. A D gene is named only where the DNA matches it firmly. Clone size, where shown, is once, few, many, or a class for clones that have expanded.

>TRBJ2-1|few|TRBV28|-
CASSTRFGPGGTYNEQFF
TGTGCCAGCAGTACCCGTTTCGGCCCCGGGGGAACCTACAATGAGCAGTTCTTC
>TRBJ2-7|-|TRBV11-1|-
CASSMPGQYYEQYF
TGTGCCAGCAGCATGCCGGGACAATACTACGAGCAGTACTTC
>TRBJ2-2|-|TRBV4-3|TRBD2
CASSQDLAGVSTGELFF
TGCGCCAGCAGCCAAGATCTAGCGGGAGTGAGCACCGGGGAGCTGTTTTTT
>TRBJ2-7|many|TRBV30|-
CAWTDVLSYEQYF
TGTGCCTGGACTGACGTGCTGTCCTACGAGCAGTACTTC
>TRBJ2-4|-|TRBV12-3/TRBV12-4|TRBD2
CASSRDGGLLKNIQYF
TGTGCCAGCAGTAGGGACGGGGGGTTACTCAAAAACATTCAGTACTTC
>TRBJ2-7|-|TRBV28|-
CASSQTLGITYEQYF
TGTGCCAGCAGCCAAACGCTGGGAATAACCTACGAGCAGTACTTC
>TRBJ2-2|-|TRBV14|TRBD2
CASSQEGGDFGNTGELFF
TGTGCCAGCAGCCAAGAGGGGGGGGACTTCGGTAACACCGGGGAGCTGTTTTTT
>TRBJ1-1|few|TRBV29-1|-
CSVGTDNTEAFF
TGCAGCGTTGGGACGGATAACACTGAAGCTTTCTTT
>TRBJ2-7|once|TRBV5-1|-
CASSTIGEQYF
TGCGCCAGCAGCACAATCGGCGAGCAGTACTTC
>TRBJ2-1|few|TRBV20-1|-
CSARRYNEQFF
TGCAGTGCTCGACGGTACAATGAGCAGTTCTTC
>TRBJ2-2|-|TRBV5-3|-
CASLGRLATNTGELFF
TGTGCCAGCCTCGGTAGGCTAGCGACGAACACCGGGGAGCTGTTTTTT
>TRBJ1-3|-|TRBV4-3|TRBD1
CASGQDHYRDRGVSGNTIYF
TGCGCCAGCGGCCAAGATCACTACCGGGACAGGGGAGTCTCTGGAAACACCATATATTTT
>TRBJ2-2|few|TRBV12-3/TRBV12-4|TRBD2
CASSWSGLAEVNTGELFF
TGTGCCAGCAGTTGGTCGGGACTAGCGGAGGTGAACACCGGGGAGCTGTTTTTT
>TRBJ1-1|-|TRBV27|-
CASREQRVNTEAFF
TGTGCCAGCAGAGAACAGCGAGTGAACACTGAAGCTTTCTTT
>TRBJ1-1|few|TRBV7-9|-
CASSPGTLTEAFF
TGTGCCAGCAGCCCCGGGACGCTCACTGAAGCTTTCTTT
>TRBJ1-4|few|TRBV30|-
CACINSYGPEKLFF
TGTGCCTGCATTAACAGTTACGGGCCTGAAAAACTGTTTTTT
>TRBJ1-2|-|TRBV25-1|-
CASSFIMGGYREGYTF
TGTGCCAGCTCGTTTATAATGGGGGGCTACCGAGAGGGCTACACCTTC
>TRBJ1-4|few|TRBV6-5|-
CASSNGAAGEKLFF
TGTGCCAGCAGCAACGGGGCAGCGGGCGAAAAACTGTTTTTT
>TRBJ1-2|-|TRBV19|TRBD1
CASSTPMRQGFYGYTF
TGTGCCAGTAGTACCCCTATGCGACAGGGGTTTTATGGCTACACCTTC
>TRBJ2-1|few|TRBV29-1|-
CSALSGSHKQQFF
TGCAGCGCTCTCTCCGGTTCACACAAACAGCAGTTCTTC
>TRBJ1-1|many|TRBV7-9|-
CASSLETGPEAFF
TGTGCCAGCAGCTTAGAGACAGGCCCGGAAGCTTTCTTT
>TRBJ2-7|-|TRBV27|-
CASSLSPGTALSYEQYF
TGTGCCAGCAGTCTCTCACCCGGGACCGCGCTCTCCTACGAGCAGTACTTC
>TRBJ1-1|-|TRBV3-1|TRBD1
CASSQGLIQGSNTEAFF
TGTGCCAGCAGCCAAGGGCTCATACAGGGGTCGAACACTGAAGCTTTCTTT
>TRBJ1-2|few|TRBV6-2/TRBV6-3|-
CASSEWTEAPYGYTF
TGTGCCAGCAGTGAATGGACAGAGGCCCCCTATGGCTACACCTTC
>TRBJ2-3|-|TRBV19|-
CASSYANTQYF
TGTGCCAGTAGTTATGCAAATACGCAGTATTTT
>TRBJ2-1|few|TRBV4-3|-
CASSQEARPNEQFF
TGCGCCAGCAGCCAAGAAGCTAGACCCAATGAGCAGTTCTTC
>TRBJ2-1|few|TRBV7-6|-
CASSLAGGGGDEQFF
TGTGCCAGCAGCTTAGCGGGGGGCGGAGGGGATGAGCAGTTCTTC
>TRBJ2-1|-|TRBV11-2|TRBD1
CARSLSTGGGGEQFF
TGTGCCCGCAGCCTATCTACAGGGGGAGGAGGTGAGCAGTTCTTC
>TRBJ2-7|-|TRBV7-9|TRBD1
CASSFPGQGAGYEQYF
TGTGCCAGCAGCTTCCCGGGACAGGGGGCTGGTTACGAGCAGTACTTC
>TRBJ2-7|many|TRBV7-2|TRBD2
CASSWPGLANEQYF
TGTGCCAGCAGCTGGCCGGGACTAGCGAACGAGCAGTACTTC
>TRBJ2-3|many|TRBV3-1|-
CASSPFKDTQYF
TGTGCCAGCAGCCCATTTAAAGATACGCAGTATTTT
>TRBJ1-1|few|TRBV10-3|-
CAISEYQGMNTEAFF
TGTGCCATCAGTGAGTATCAGGGCATGAACACTGAAGCTTTCTTT
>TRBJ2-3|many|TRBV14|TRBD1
CASSPRGGDRGTDTQYF
TGTGCCAGCAGCCCTCGAGGGGGGGACAGGGGCACAGATACGCAGTATTTT
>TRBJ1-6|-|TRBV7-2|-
CASSPRPAYNSPLPF
TGTGCCAGCAGCCCGCGGCCCGCCTATAATTCACCCCTCCCCTTT
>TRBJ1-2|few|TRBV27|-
CASSPGWGYGYTF
TGTGCCAGCAGTCCCGGATGGGGCTATGGCTACACCTTC
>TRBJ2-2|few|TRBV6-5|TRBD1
CASSYWGQGVSGELFF
TGTGCCAGCAGTTACTGGGGACAGGGGGTGTCCGGGGAGCTGTTTTTT